Below, 6 T cell receptor beta chains from the same sample are listed, as sequenced in a study of shared clonotypes between healthy human individuals. Assay used: immunoSEQ multiplex PCR; TCRdb lists only in-frame clones, some missing. Of fewer than 500,000 clones detected, about three quarters appear once; the ten largest clones hold around 12%. Material for sequencing was PBMCs. Receptors were obtained from a woman aged 40-49 years in good health. Some clones in this sample may be carry-over from other donors' samples.

This chain links TRBV6-6 with TRBJ1-1; a possible D gene is TRBD1 (5 bases). V was cut by 7 bases and J by 3 bases, with 12 bases left in between. This CDR3 is built from 13 residues. Germline CDR1 reads MNHNY; CDR2 reads SVGAGI (reference sequence). The CDR3 coding sequence is TGTGCCAGCACCCATGGGGGGGACACTGAAGCTTTCTTT. Translated: CASTHGGDTEAFF.

This clone was recorded once. CDR3 amino acids: CASSYPGRSNTEAFF. The CDR3 DNA is TGTGCCAGCAGTTACCCCGGACGCTCAAACACTGAAGCTTTCTTT. The rearrangement uses TRBV6-6 and TRBJ1-1; D is unresolved. Per germline, CDR1 MNHNY and CDR2 SVGAGI (reference sequence). V was pared by 2 bases and J by 2 bases, with 12 bases between. This CDR3 region has 15 residues.

The V call is TRBV18, the J call TRBJ2-3; D tentatively fits TRBD1 or TRBD2 (5 bases each). CDR3 length equals 14 residues. The ends were cut back, 5 bases at V and 3 bases at J, with 12 bases in the middle. Germline CDR1 KGHSH, CDR2 LQKENI. DNA of the CDR3: TGTGCCAGCTCATCGGGGCCAGGGACAGATACGCAGTATTTT. Translating it yields CASSSGPGTDTQYF.

V and J are TRBV29-1 and TRBJ1-4; TRBD1 aligns across 8 bases. The V gene's germline CDR1 is SQVTM and CDR2 ANQGSEA. Trimming at V came to 4 bases and at J to 8 bases, leaving 0 bases not matched to a gene. The CDR3 is 11 residues long. The CDR3 loop reads CSVGDREKLFF. The CDR3, as DNA: TGCAGCGTTGGGGACAGGGAAAAACTGTTTTTT. Based on the CDR3 plus reference TRBV29-1 and TRBJ1-4, the full variable domain is SAVISQKPSRDICQRGTSLTIQCQVDSQVTMMFWYRQQPGQSLTLIATANQGSEATYESGFVIDKFPISRPNLTFSTLTVSNMSPEDSSIYLCSVGDREKLFFGSGTQLSVL.

The chain recombines TRBV19 with TRBJ1-1, with D possibly matching TRBD1 (5 bases). This CDR3 region has 17 residues. From germline, CDR1 is LNHDA and CDR2 SQIVND (reference sequence). V gave up 3 bases and J gave up 1 base, with 18 bases separating them. The DNA of the CDR3 is TGTGCCAGTAGTATTTCGTTCAGCGGGGCAGGGAACACTGAAGCTTTCTTT. It codes for CASSISFSGAGNTEAFF. The full variable domain, completed using reference TRBV19 and TRBJ1-1, is DGGITQSPKYLFRKEGQNVTLSCEQNLNHDAMYWYRQDPGQGLRLIYYSQIVNDFQKGDIAEGYSVSREKKESFPLTVTSAQKNPTAFYLCASSISFSGAGNTEAFFGQGTRLTVV.

This clone was observed once. The V call is TRBV7-2, the J call TRBJ2-2; 10 bases align to TRBD1. CDR1 is SGHTA and CDR2 is FQGNSA in the germline V gene. V dropped 1 base and J dropped 5; count of bases not matched to a gene: 7. The CDR3 has 17 amino acids. Here the CDR3 DNA reads TGTGCCAGCAGCTTAGTAGGGACAGGGGCGATTACCGGGGAGCTGTTTTTT. This encodes CASSLVGTGAITGELFF.